These 26 T cell receptor beta chains were sequenced from one sample in a study of T cells in localized non-small cell lung cancer. This table comes from immunoSEQ multiplex PCR, and its TCRdb copy is limited to in-frame clones, with some not included. The sample gives tens of thousands of clones, about 87% of which show up once; approximately 22% is in the top ten. The sequenced sample was peripheral blood, obtained before any cancer treatment. These receptor sequences come from a man aged 35 to 70 with stage I squamous cell lung carcinoma.

J is TRBJ2-6 and V is TRBV4-1, with TRBD1 identical over 7 bases. The CDR3 runs 19 residues. V was pared by 1 base and J by 0 bases, with 9 bases of the junction left unmatched. Germline values: CDR1 MGHRA, CDR2 YSYEKL. CDR3 region: CASSQGPGQSPSGANVLTF. The CDR3 DNA reads TGCGCCAGCAGCCAAGGACCGGGACAGTCCCCCTCTGGGGCCAACGTCCTGACTTTC.

The chain links TRBV10-3 to TRBJ1-5, with D possibly TRBD1 on 5 matching bases. Trimming stripped 6 bases from V and 4 bases from J, with 13 bases between. The CDR3 covers 14 residues. Germline V gives CDR1 ENHRY, CDR2 SYGVKD. The chain's CDR3 is CAISPQGGNQPQHF. Written as DNA, the CDR3 is TGTGCCATCAGCCCGCAGGGAGGTAATCAGCCCCAGCATTTT.

V and J are TRBV9 and TRBJ2-7; D is possibly TRBD2 (5 bases). CDR1 is SGDLS and CDR2 is YYNGEE in the germline V gene. The CDR3 is 16 residues long. V was trimmed by 3 bases and J by 3 bases, leaving 19 bases between them. The CDR3 region is CASSDGPSTTFYEQYF. CDR3 nucleotides: TGTGCCAGCAGCGACGGGCCTAGCACAACCTTCTACGAGCAGTACTTC.

The chain is built from TRBV27 and TRBJ2-2; D is perhaps TRBD1 (6 bases). The CDR3 covers 14 residues. With 3 bases removed from V and 5 bases from J, the gap between germline ends came to 10 bases. Germline-derived CDR1 and CDR2 are MNHEY and SMNVEV (reference sequence). The CDR3 region is CASSFVGGTGELFF. CDR3 bases: TGTGCCAGCAGTTTTGTAGGGGGAACCGGGGAGCTGTTTTTT.

This clone was seen once. V gene TRBV30 combines with J gene TRBJ2-7; 8 bases are shared with TRBD1. V was clipped by 8 bases and J by 7 bases; unmatched bases: 13. Germline V gives CDR1 GTSNPN, CDR2 SVGIG (reference sequence). CDR3 length: 13 amino acids. The CDR3 loop is CAGRGQALGEQYF. The CDR3 nucleotides are TGTGCCGGACGGGGACAGGCACTTGGGGAGCAGTACTTC.

V gene TRBV10-3 combines with J gene TRBJ1-5, with D hard to call. Trimming stripped 3 bases from V and 0 bases from J, with 9 bases between. The CDR3 totals 15 residues. Germline V gene data show CDR1 as ENHRY and CDR2 as SYGVKD. The CDR3 protein is CAISDFTHSNQPQHF. The CDR3 DNA reads as TGTGCCATCAGTGACTTTACGCATAGCAATCAGCCCCAGCATTTT.

This clone has just one count. The CDR3 coding sequence is TGTGCCAGCTCCCTGCAAACTGGGACTAGCGGATACAATGAGCAGTTCTTC. Translating it yields CASSLQTGTSGYNEQFF. The rearrangement uses TRBV18 and TRBJ2-1; TRBD2 matches at 11 bases. CDR3 size: 17 residues. The J segment lost 4 bases and the V segment lost 6 bases, leaving 11 bases of the junction unmatched. CDR1 KGHSH and CDR2 LQKENI come from the germline V gene.

CDR3 in amino acids: CASSEQFSRAFF. The CDR3 region has the DNA TGCGCCAGCAGTGAGCAGTTCAGCCGGGCTTTCTTT. V is TRBV10-2 and J is TRBJ1-1; D remains ambiguous. From germline, CDR1 is WSHSY and CDR2 SAAADI. The V end was cut by 2 bases, the J end by 11 bases, with 12 bases between. CDR3 length: 12 residues.

This sequence joins TRBV14 and TRBJ2-1; D is uncertain. The CDR3 totals 14 residues. From germline, CDR1 is SGHDN and CDR2 FVKESK. The ends were cut back, 0 bases at V and 3 bases at J, with 6 bases in the middle. CDR3 protein: CASSQDGLYNEQFF. The CDR3 bases are TGTGCCAGCAGCCAAGACGGTCTCTACAATGAGCAGTTCTTC.

V is TRBV27 and J is TRBJ2-3, with 10 positions matching TRBD2. V was pared by 3 bases and J by 3 bases, with 12 bases of the junction left unmatched. The germline CDR1 and CDR2 sequences are MNHEY and SMNVEV (reference sequence). This CDR3 comprises 18 residues. CDR3: CASSLGRGLAPRTDTQYF. The CDR3 nucleotides are TGTGCCAGCAGTTTGGGTAGGGGACTAGCGCCTAGGACAGATACGCAGTATTTT.

The chain couples TRBV28 to TRBJ2-3; 8 bases agree with TRBD1. Germline V gene lookup returns CDR1 MDHEN and CDR2 SYDVKM. Trimming at V came to 4 bases and at J to 2 bases, leaving 11 bases not matched to a gene. This CDR3 contains 17 residues. The CDR3 is CASSSYETGGNTDTQYF. The CDR3 DNA reads TGTGCCAGCAGTTCATACGAAACAGGGGGGAACACAGATACGCAGTATTTT.

This rearrangement joins TRBV7-2 to TRBJ1-5, with TRBD1 matching over 12 bases. The V segment lost 5 bases and the J segment 5 bases; nucleotides outside the gene matches: 4. This CDR3 is 15 amino acids long. CDR1 and CDR2 from the germline V gene are SGHTA and FQGNSA. The CDR3 reads CASSRDRGHDQPQHF. Written as DNA, the CDR3 is TGTGCCAGCAGCCGGGACAGGGGGCACGATCAGCCCCAGCATTTT. Looking up the rest from reference TRBV7-2 and TRBJ1-5 gives the full variable domain: GAGVSQSPSNKVTEKGKDVELRCDPISGHTALYWYRQSLGQGLEFLIYFQGNSAPDKSGLPSDRFSAERTGGSVSTLTIQRTQQEDSAVYLCASSRDRGHDQPQHFGDGTRLSIL.

V is TRBV27 and J is TRBJ1-1; maybe TRBD1 (6 bases). Germline CDR1 MNHEY, CDR2 SMNVEV (reference sequence). The CDR3 has 14 residues. Between the trimmed V and J ends, which lost 2 bases and 3 bases, there was a span of 10 bases. CDR3 residues: CASSLRKGDTEAFF. The CDR3 bases are TGTGCCAGCAGTTTAAGGAAGGGGGACACTGAAGCTTTCTTT.

The chain has TRBV4-3 and TRBJ1-5; D not certain. The CDR3 runs to 12 residues. The V and J ends lost 4 bases and 8 bases respectively, with 9 bases between them. Germline CDR1 and CDR2: LGHNA and YSLEER. CDR3: CASSPVGKPQHF. DNA for the CDR3: TGCGCCAGCAGCCCCGTGGGAAAGCCCCAGCATTTT.

This rearrangement joins TRBV5-4 to TRBJ2-3; possible D gene TRBD1, 6 bases. V was trimmed by 4 bases and J by 2 bases, leaving 11 bases between them. The CDR3 is made up of 14 amino acids. Germline V CDR1 and CDR2: SGHNT, YYREEE (reference sequence). In DNA form, the CDR3 reads TGTGCCAGCAGCCCTAAGGGGGACACAGATACGCAGTATTTT. Protein product: CASSPKGDTDTQYF.

On this clone itself: At the DNA level, this CDR3 is encoded by other sequences in the same sample as well. The chain joins TRBV7-9 to TRBJ1-4; unclear D gene. Trimming removed 5 bases at V and 6 bases at J, with 13 bases between. The CDR3 consists of 14 residues. Germline lookup yields CDR1 SEHNR and CDR2 FQNEAQ (reference sequence). CDR3 in amino acids: CASSRTGGYEKLFF. CDR3 DNA sequence: TGTGCCAGCAGCCGGACCGGAGGGTATGAAAAACTGTTTTTT.

The rearrangement links TRBV5-1 to TRBJ1-3; D may be TRBD1 (5 bases). Germline lookup yields CDR1 SGHRS and CDR2 YFSETQ. Trimming removed 5 bases from V and 8 bases from J, with 17 bases in between. There are 14 residues in the CDR3. CDR3 in amino acids: CASRPDSSGDTIYF. Here the CDR3 DNA reads TGCGCCAGCAGACCCGACAGTTCCGGGGACACCATATATTTT.

Details on this clone: The identical CDR3 is also encoded by other nucleotide sequences in the sample. The gene calls are TRBV7-2 and TRBJ2-1; perhaps TRBD2 as D (5 bases). Per germline, CDR1 SGHTA and CDR2 FQGNSA. The CDR3 has 12 amino acids. Trimming cost V 3 bases and J 7 bases, with 7 bases left between them. For the CDR3, the DNA is TGTGCCAGCAGCTTTACTAGGAATGAGCAGTTCTTC. Encoded protein: CASSFTRNEQFF. Full variable domain (remainder filled in from reference TRBV7-2 and TRBJ2-1): GAGVSQSPSNKVTEKGKDVELRCDPISGHTALYWYRQSLGQGLEFLIYFQGNSAPDKSGLPSDRFSAERTGGSVSTLTIQRTQQEDSAVYLCASSFTRNEQFFGPGTRLTVL.

The gene calls are TRBV9 and TRBJ2-3, with D possibly being TRBD1 or TRBD2 (5 bases each). V was trimmed by 1 base and J by 4 bases, leaving 16 bases between them. Germline V gives CDR1 SGDLS, CDR2 YYNGEE. The CDR3 has 16 residues. The CDR3 sequence is CASSVRGGVASDTQYF. The CDR3, as DNA: TGTGCCAGCAGCGTACGGGGCGGCGTTGCCTCAGATACGCAGTATTTT.

This rearrangement joins TRBV25-1 to TRBJ2-1; perhaps TRBD2 as D (6 bases). The germline V gene encodes CDR1 MGHDK and CDR2 SYGVNS. This CDR3 region has 14 residues. Trimming cost V 9 bases and J 3 bases, with 15 bases left between them. CDR3 region: CASLGTGDYNEQFF. In nucleotides, the CDR3 is TGTGCCAGTCTTGGGACTGGGGACTACAATGAGCAGTTCTTC.

V gene TRBV5-1 combines with J gene TRBJ2-2, with 9 bases matching TRBD2. Germline V CDR1 and CDR2: SGHRS, YFSETQ. The CDR3 has 16 residues. V dropped 0 bases and J dropped 5; count of bases not matched to a gene: 5. CDR3: CASSLVPSGTTGELFF. CDR3 in DNA: TGCGCCAGCAGCTTGGTGCCTAGCGGGACAACCGGGGAGCTGTTTTTT.

The chain joins TRBV27 to TRBJ2-7; 7 bases are shared with TRBD1. J was trimmed by 5 bases and V by 5 bases; bases with no gene match: 3. The CDR3 loop spans 12 amino acids. Germline CDR1 and CDR2: MNHEY and SMNVEV (reference sequence). The chain's CDR3 is CASSRGLDEQYF. The CDR3 DNA is TGTGCCAGCAGTAGGGGGCTCGACGAGCAGTACTTC.

The chain recombines TRBV11-1 with TRBJ1-1; 10 positions agree with TRBD1. This CDR3 contains 15 residues. With V trimmed by 5 bases and J by 6 bases, 9 bases remained unmatched. Looked up from germline, CDR1 is SGHAT and CDR2 is FQDESV (reference sequence). CDR3 bases: TGTGCCAGCAGCCGAGGACAGGGGGGCTCCGCTGAAGCTTTCTTT. Its protein product is CASSRGQGGSAEAFF.

This clone was seen only a few times. The rearrangement links TRBV30 to TRBJ1-1; D ambiguous. Germline V lookup: CDR1 GTSNPN, CDR2 SVGIG (reference sequence). The CDR3 contains 16 residues. V dropped 1 base and J dropped 1 base, with 16 bases sitting between them. The CDR3 DNA follows: TGTGCCTGGAGTGGCCCGGGAACAGATAAGAACACTGAAGCTTTCTTT. Its translation: CAWSGPGTDKNTEAFF. The whole variable domain, filled in from reference TRBV30 and TRBJ1-1, reads SQTIHQWPATLVQPVGSPLSLECTVEGTSNPNLYWYRQAAGRGLQLLFYSVGIGQISSEVPQNLSASRPQDRQFILSSKKLLLSDSGFYLCAWSGPGTDKNTEAFFGQGTRLTVV.

This chain connects TRBV6-5 to TRBJ2-2; 7 bases map to TRBD2. CDR1 is MNHEY, CDR2 SVGAGI, per germline. The CDR3 totals 15 residues. After removal of 0 bases from V and 5 bases from J, the junction contained 3 bases not matched to a gene. The CDR3 region is CASSYSSGVTGELFF. CDR3 DNA: TGTGCCAGCAGTTACTCGAGCGGGGTTACCGGGGAGCTGTTTTTT.

V is TRBV4-3 and J is TRBJ1-1, with D possibly TRBD1 on 6 matching bases. The CDR3 is 15 residues long. Trimming removed 0 bases at V and 4 bases at J, with 12 bases between. CDR1 is LGHNA, CDR2 YSLEER, per germline. Written as DNA, the CDR3 is TGCGCCAGCAGCCAAGATTGGGGGGGCGGCACTGAAGCTTTCTTT. Amino acid sequence: CASSQDWGGGTEAFF.